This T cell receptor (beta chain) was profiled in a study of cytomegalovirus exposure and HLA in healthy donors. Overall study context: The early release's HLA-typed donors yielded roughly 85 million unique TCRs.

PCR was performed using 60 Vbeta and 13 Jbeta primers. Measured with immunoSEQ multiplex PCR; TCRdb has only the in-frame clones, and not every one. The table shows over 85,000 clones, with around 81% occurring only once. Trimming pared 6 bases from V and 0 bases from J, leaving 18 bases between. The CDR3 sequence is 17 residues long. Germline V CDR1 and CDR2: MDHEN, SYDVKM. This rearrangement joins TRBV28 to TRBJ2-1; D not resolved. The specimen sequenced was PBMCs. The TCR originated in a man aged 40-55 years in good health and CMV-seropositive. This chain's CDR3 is CASSPTPLISSYNEQFF. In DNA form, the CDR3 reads TGTGCCAGCAGCCCAACCCCCCTCATCAGCTCCTACAATGAGCAGTTCTTC. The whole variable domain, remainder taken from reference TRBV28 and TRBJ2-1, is DVKVTQSSRYLVKRTGEKVFLECVQDMDHENMFWYRQDPGLGLRLIYFSYDVKMKEKGDIPEGYSVSREKKERFSLILESASTNQTSMYLCASSPTPLISSYNEQFFGPGTRLTVL.